The entry below gives a single T cell receptor (beta chain) sequence along with its context. The antigen it recognizes is unknown. The junction departs from the called germline gene at one end, perhaps through a read error. These data belong to a study of tumor and adjacent non-tumor tissue in lung cancer (dated by TCRdb to the late 2010s). With respect to the entire study: Patients with adenocarcinoma (about 12), squamous cell carcinoma (2) and small cell lung cancer (1) were included in the cohort. The approximately 15 enrolled patients, of whom 10 were men and 5 were women, were aged roughly 30 to 80 years and were diagnosed with TNM stage I to III disease. Sequencing generated a total of 120 million or so productive TCRbeta reads, averaging roughly 3.9 million reads per sample. The study compared bulk TCRbeta repertoires between lung tumor tissue and matched distant non-tumor lung tissue from over 12 lung cancer patients. For each patient, one tumor sample and one normal lung sample were taken, giving about 29 paired specimens that underwent TCRbeta CDR3 sequencing.

Based on the germline V gene, the CDR1 and CDR2 sequences are SGHAT and FQNNGV. The CDR3 goes from the cysteine to the phenylalanine over 15 residues. Only the CDR3 region is kept as DNA, spanning 45 bases read in frame from base 1. Library preparation was by multiplex PCR. Sequencing used an Illumina HiSeq 2500. TCRbeta libraries were constructed through three rounds of nested PCR with primers (Table S4) according to protocols modified from ARM-PCR. Before sequencing, PCR products of 200-500 bp were excised from the gel and purified with the QIAquick gel extraction kit. In the original analysis: Reads were cleaned with Trimmomatic, merged with FLASH into complete CDR3 sequences, and assigned to V(D)J germline segments with MiTCR. Clonal diversity was computed as the inverse Simpson's index with VDJtools. Productive reads were defined as in-frame sequences without a premature stop codon. TCRdb reanalyzed the raw reads on its own, using fastp at Q25 for trimming and MiXCR for clone calling, and kept in-frame beta chains. Each entry is one CDR3 protein sequence, shown with its most common DNA and genes. These V and J calls are TCRdb output, not the study's own analysis. Recorded for this sample are approximately 120,000 distinct CDR3 sequences; 75% of them occurred a single time. The ten biggest clones cover 30% to 45% of the sample.

The research as a whole found: TCR diversity was significantly higher in younger patients, and higher tumor TCR diversity was associated with shorter overall and disease-free survival. TCR diversity (inverse Simpson) was significantly higher in tumor than in normal lung tissue (about 400 vs 180, P = 0.0075, Mann-Whitney U test). The methods do not name the sequencing platform or mention unique molecular identifiers. Because peripheral blood was not sequenced, blood TCRbeta repertoires in the lung cancer patients of the study were not examined. Only about 14 patients were in the cohort, and the authors stated that larger samples and more detailed clinical data are needed. The top 100 clones accounted for a significantly larger cumulative portion of the repertoire in normal lung than in tumor tissue.

RNA was isolated from bulk, unsorted tissue, and RNA quality was assessed with a NanoDrop ND-1000 and an Agilent 2100. The donors were newly diagnosed lung cancer patients admitted for thoracic surgery in China from August to November 2014 who had not received prior chemotherapy. Patients who had received previous radiotherapy or chemotherapy, or who had another concurrent cancer, were excluded from the study. Pieces of surgical tissue measuring about 1-2 cm3 were kept in RNAlater solution and held at -80 degrees C until needed. The rearranged chain carries TRBV11-2 and TRBJ2-1; 7 bases in between match TRBD1. The sequence was collected from a woman in her sixties or seventies with non-small cell lung cancer. Sequencing was done on a sample of lung tumor tissue. The CDR3 corresponds to CAIRGRGGSYNKQFF. The DNA sequence is given as TGTGCCATCAGAGGCCGAGGGGGCTCCTACAATAAGCAGTTCTTC.